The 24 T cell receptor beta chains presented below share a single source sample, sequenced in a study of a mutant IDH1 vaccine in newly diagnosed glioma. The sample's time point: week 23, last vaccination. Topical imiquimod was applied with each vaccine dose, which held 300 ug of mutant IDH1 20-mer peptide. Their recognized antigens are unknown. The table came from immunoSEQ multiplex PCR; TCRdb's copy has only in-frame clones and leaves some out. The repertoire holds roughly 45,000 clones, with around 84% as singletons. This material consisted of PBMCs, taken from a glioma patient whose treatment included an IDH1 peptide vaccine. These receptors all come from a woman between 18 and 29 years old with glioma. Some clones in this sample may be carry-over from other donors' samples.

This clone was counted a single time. CDR3 region: CASSALSGPGTGELFF. The CDR3, as DNA: TGTGCCAGCAGCGCCCTTAGCGGCCCGGGGACCGGGGAGCTGTTTTTT. This chain connects TRBV9 to TRBJ2-2; TRBD2 might be the D (6 bases). The CDR3 runs to 16 residues. CDR1 is SGDLS, CDR2 YYNGEE, per germline. V lost 3 bases and J lost 5, with 17 bases in between.

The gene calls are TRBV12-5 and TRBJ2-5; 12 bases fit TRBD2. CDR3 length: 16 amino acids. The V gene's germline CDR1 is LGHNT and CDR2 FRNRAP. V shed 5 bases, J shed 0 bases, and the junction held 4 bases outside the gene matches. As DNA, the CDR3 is TGTGCTAGTGGTCACGGACTAGCGGGGAACCAAGAGACCCAGTACTTC. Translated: CASGHGLAGNQETQYF.

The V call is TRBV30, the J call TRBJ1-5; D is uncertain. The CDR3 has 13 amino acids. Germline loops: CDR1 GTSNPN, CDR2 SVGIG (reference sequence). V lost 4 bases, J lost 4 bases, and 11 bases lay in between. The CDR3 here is CAWNSLGNQPQHF. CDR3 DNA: TGTGCCTGGAACAGTCTGGGGAATCAGCCCCAGCATTTT.

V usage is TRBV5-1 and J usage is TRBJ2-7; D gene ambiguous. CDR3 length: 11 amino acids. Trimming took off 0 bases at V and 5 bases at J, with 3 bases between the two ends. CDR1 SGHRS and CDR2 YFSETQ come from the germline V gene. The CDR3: CASSLAHEQYF. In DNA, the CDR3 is TGCGCCAGCAGCTTGGCCCACGAGCAGTACTTC.

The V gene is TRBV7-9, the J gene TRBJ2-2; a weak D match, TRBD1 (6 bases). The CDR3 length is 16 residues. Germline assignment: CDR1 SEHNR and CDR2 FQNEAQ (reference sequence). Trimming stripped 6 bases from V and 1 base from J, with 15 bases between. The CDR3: CASRTTGRKNTGELFF. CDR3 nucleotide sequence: TGTGCCAGCAGAACTACAGGGCGAAAGAACACCGGGGAGCTGTTTTTT.

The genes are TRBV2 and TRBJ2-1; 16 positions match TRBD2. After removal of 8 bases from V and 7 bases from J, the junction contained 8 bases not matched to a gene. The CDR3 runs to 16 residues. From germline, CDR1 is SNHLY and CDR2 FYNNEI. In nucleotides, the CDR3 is TGTGCCAGCCCGGGACTAGCGGGGGGGGTTATGAATGAGCAGTTCTTC. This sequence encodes CASPGLAGGVMNEQFF.

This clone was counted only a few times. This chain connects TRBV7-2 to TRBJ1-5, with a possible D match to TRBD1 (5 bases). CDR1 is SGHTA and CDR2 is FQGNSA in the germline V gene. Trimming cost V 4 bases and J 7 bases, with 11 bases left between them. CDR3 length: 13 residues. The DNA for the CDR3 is TGTGCCAGCAGCTCCGGCCGGGGCCAGCCCCAGCATTTT. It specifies CASSSGRGQPQHF. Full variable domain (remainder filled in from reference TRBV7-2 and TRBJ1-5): GAGVSQSPSNKVTEKGKDVELRCDPISGHTALYWYRQSLGQGLEFLIYFQGNSAPDKSGLPSDRFSAERTGGSVSTLTIQRTQQEDSAVYLCASSSGRGQPQHFGDGTRLSIL.

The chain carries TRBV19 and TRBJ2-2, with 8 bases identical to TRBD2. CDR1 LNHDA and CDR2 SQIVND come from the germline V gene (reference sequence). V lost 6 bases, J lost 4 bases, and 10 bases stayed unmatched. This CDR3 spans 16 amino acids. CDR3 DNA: TGTGCCAGTAGCACCATCGGGGGGGCAACCACCGGGGAGCTGTTTTTT. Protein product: CASSTIGGATTGELFF.

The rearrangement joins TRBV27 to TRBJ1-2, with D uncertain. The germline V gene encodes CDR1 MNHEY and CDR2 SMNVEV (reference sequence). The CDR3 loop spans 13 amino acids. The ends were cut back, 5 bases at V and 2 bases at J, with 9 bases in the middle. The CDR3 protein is CASSNTKNYGYTF. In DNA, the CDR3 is TGTGCCAGCAGTAATACAAAGAACTATGGCTACACCTTC.

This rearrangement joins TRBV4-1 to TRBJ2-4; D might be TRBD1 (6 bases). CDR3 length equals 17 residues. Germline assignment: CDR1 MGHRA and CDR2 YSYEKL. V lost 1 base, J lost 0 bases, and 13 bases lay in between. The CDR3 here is CASSQVGQSLAKNIQYF. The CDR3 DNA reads TGCGCCAGCAGCCAAGTAGGACAGTCCCTAGCCAAAAACATTCAGTACTTC.

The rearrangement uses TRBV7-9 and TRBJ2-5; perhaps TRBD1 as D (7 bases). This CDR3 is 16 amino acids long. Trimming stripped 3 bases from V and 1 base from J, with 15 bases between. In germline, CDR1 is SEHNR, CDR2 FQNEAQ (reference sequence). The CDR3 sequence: CASSFSGGPPQETQYF. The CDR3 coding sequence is TGTGCCAGCAGCTTTTCAGGGGGGCCTCCCCAAGAGACCCAGTACTTC. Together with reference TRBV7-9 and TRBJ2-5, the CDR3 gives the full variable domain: DTGVSQNPRHKITKRGQNVTFRCDPISEHNRLYWYRQTLGQGPEFLTYFQNEAQLEKSRLLSDRFSAERPKGSFSTLEIQRTEQGDSAMYLCASSFSGGPPQETQYFGPGTRLLVL.

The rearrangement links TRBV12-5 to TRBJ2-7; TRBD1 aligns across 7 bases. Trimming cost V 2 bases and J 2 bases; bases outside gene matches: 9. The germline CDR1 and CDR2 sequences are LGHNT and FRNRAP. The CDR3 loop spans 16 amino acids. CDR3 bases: TGTGCTAGTGGTTTGCCCACAGGGGACGAACCCTACGAGCAGTACTTC. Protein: CASGLPTGDEPYEQYF.

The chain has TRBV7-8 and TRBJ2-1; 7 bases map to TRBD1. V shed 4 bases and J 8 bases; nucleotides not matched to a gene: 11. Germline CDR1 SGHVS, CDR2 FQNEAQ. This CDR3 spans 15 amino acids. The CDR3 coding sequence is TGTGCCAGCAGCTCCTACGGGACAGCCCGCGATGAGCAGTTCTTC. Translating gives CASSSYGTARDEQFF.

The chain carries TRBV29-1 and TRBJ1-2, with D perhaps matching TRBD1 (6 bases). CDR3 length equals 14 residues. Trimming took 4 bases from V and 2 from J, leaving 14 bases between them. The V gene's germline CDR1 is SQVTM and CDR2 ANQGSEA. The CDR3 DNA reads TGCAGCGTTGTTCCCCTTGGACAGAACTATGGCTACACCTTC. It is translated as CSVVPLGQNYGYTF.

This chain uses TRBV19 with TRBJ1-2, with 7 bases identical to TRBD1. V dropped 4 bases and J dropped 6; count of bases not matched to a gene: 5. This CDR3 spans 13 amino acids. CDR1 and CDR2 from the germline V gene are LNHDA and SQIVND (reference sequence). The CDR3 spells CASSRTGADGYTF. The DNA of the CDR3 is TGTGCCAGTAGTAGGACAGGCGCGGATGGCTACACCTTC.

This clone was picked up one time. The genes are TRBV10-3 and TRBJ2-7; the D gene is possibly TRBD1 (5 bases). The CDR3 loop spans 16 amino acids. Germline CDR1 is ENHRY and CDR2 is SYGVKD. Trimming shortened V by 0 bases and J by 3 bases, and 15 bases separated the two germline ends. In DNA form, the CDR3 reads TGTGCCATCAGTGAGTCGGACACCTCGCTTGACTACGAGCAGTACTTC. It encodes CAISESDTSLDYEQYF.

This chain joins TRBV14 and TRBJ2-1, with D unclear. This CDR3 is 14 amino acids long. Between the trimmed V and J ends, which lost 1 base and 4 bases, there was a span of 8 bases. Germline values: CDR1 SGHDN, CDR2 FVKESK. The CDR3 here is CASSQGNFYNEQFF. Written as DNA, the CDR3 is TGTGCCAGCAGCCAAGGGAACTTTTACAATGAGCAGTTCTTC.

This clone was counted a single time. Here the CDR3 reads CASSRGEDRLRDTQYF. CDR3 nucleotides: TGTGCCAGCAGCCGGGGGGAGGACCGCTTACGGGATACGCAGTATTTT. This chain links TRBV5-4 with TRBJ2-3, with 7 bases lining up with TRBD2. The CDR3 consists of 16 residues. Losses at the gene ends were 4 bases for V and 6 bases for J; bases not matched to a gene: 14. Germline CDR1 is SGHNT and CDR2 is YYREEE (reference sequence). The full variable domain, with the rest looked up from reference TRBV5-4 and TRBJ2-3, is ETGVTQSPTHLIKTRGQQVTLRCSSQSGHNTVSWYQQALGQGPQFIFQYYREEENGRGNFPPRFSGLQFPNYSSELNVNALELDDSALYLCASSRGEDRLRDTQYFGPGTRLTVL.

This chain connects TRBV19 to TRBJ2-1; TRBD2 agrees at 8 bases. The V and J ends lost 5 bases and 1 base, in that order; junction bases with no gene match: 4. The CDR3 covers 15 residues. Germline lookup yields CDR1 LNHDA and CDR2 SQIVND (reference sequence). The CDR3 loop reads CASSSGLVSYNEQFF. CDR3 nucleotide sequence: TGTGCCAGTAGTTCGGGACTAGTTTCCTACAATGAGCAGTTCTTC.

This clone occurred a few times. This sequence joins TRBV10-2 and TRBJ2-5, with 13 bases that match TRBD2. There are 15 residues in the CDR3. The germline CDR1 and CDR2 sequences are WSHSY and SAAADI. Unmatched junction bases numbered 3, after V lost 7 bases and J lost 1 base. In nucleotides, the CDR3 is TGCGCCAGCATGGGACTAGCGGGACTCCAAGAGACCCAGTACTTC. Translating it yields CASMGLAGLQETQYF.

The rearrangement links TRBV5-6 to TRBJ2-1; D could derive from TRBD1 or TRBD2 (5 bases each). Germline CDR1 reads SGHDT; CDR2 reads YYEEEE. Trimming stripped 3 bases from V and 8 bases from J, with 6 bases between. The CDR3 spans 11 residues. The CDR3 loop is CASSWDDEQFF. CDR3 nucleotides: TGTGCCAGCAGCTGGGACGATGAGCAGTTCTTC. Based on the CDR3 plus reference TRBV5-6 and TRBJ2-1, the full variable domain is DAGVTQSPTHLIKTRGQQVTLRCSPKSGHDTVSWYQQALGQGPQFIFQYYEEEERQRGNFPDRFSGHQFPNYSSELNVNALLLGDSALYLCASSWDDEQFFGPGTRLTVL.

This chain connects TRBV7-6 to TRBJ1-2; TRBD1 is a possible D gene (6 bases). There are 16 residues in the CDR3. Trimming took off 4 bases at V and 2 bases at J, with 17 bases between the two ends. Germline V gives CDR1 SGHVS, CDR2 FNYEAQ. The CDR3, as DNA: TGTGCCAGCAGCTCTCCACAGGGAGAGGAGAACTATGGCTACACCTTC. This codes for CASSSPQGEENYGYTF.

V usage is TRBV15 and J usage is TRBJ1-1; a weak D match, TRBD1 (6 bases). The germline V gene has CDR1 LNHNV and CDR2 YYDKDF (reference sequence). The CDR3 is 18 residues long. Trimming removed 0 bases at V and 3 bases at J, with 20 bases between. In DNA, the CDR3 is TGTGCCACCAGCAGAGATCGGGTTAGAGGGGGGGGAGACACTGAAGCTTTCTTT. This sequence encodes CATSRDRVRGGGDTEAFF. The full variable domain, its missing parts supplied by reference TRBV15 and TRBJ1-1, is DAMVIQNPRYQVTQFGKPVTLSCSQTLNHNVMYWYQQKSSQAPKLLFHYYDKDFNNEADTPDNFQSRRPNTSFCFLDIRSPGLGDTAMYLCATSRDRVRGGGDTEAFFGQGTRLTVV.

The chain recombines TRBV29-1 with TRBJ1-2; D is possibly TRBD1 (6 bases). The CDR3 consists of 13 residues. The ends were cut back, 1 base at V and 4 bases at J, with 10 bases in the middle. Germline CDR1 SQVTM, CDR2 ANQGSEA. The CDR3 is CSVEGQVLYGYTF. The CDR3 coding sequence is TGCAGCGTTGAAGGACAGGTTCTCTATGGCTACACCTTC.